A single sample gave rise to the 6 T cell receptor beta chains below, sequenced in a study of shared clonotypes between healthy human individuals. Some clones are missing from TCRdb's copy, which holds only in-frame ones; the method was immunoSEQ multiplex PCR. The table lists 490,000 or so clones, 76% of them singletons, with about an eighth in the top ten. The sample consisted of PBMCs. The receptors here all came from a woman aged 40 to 55 in good health. Some clones in this sample may be carry-over from other donors' samples.

The rearrangement links TRBV7-3 to TRBJ2-3; 10 nucleotides line up with TRBD1. With V trimmed by 5 bases and J by 2 bases, 1 base remained unmatched. Germline CDR1 is SGHTA and CDR2 is FQGTGA. This CDR3 has 14 amino acids. The CDR3 spells CASSGTGATDTQYF. The CDR3 DNA follows: TGTGCCAGCAGCGGGACAGGGGCCACAGATACGCAGTATTTT.

V is TRBV6-6 and J is TRBJ1-1; weak D call: TRBD1 (5 bases). CDR1 MNHNY and CDR2 SVGAGI come from the germline V gene (reference sequence). The CDR3 is 16 residues long. Trimming stripped 2 bases from V and 0 bases from J, with 13 bases between. In DNA, the CDR3 is TGTGCCAGCAGTTACGGAGGGGCCCATATGAACACTGAAGCTTTCTTT. Protein sequence: CASSYGGAHMNTEAFF.

V is TRBV11-2 and J is TRBJ2-1; 11 bases align to TRBD2. Germline loops: CDR1 SGHAT, CDR2 FQNNGV. With 5 bases clipped from V and 3 bases from J, the junction kept 6 bases outside the gene matches. The CDR3 covers 16 residues. The DNA of the CDR3 is TGTGCCAGCAGCCCGAGGACTAGCGGGCACTACAATGAGCAGTTCTTC. This codes for CASSPRTSGHYNEQFF.

The CDR3 DNA reads as TGTGCCAGTAGTATAGTAAGACAAGAATACGAGCAGTACTTC. Amino acid sequence: CASSIVRQEYEQYF. The chain links TRBV19 to TRBJ2-7; D gene uncertain. The germline V and J ends were trimmed by 1 base and 4 bases, with 11 bases remaining between them. Germline-derived CDR1 and CDR2 are LNHDA and SQIVND (reference sequence). CDR3 length: 14 amino acids.

In this sample, this clone turned up many times. This chain joins TRBV5-1 and TRBJ2-7, with TRBD2 identical over 12 bases. This CDR3 is built from 16 residues. The germline V gene encodes CDR1 SGHRS and CDR2 YFSETQ. V lost 0 bases and J lost 4; bases outside the gene matches: 5. In DNA form, the CDR3 reads TGCGCCAGCAGCTTGGGACTAGCGGGAGTGGGGTACGAGCAGTACTTC. This sequence encodes CASSLGLAGVGYEQYF. Variable domain in full (rest from reference TRBV5-1 and TRBJ2-7): KAGVTQTPRYLIKTRGQQVTLSCSPISGHRSVSWYQQTPGQGLQFLFEYFSETQRNKGNFPGRFSGRQFSNSRSEMNVSTLELGDSALYLCASSLGLAGVGYEQYFGPGTRLTVT.

The V gene is TRBV30, the J gene TRBJ1-2; no clear D. The germline CDR1 and CDR2 sequences are GTSNPN and SVGIG (reference sequence). The CDR3 consists of 15 residues. Deletions cut 4 bases from V and 0 bases from J, with 15 bases between. CDR3 protein: CAWTIRATTNYGYTF. The CDR3 coding sequence is TGTGCCTGGACCATCCGGGCTACAACTAACTATGGCTACACCTTC. Based on the CDR3 plus reference TRBV30 and TRBJ1-2, the full variable domain is SQTIHQWPATLVQPVGSPLSLECTVEGTSNPNLYWYRQAAGRGLQLLFYSVGIGQISSEVPQNLSASRPQDRQFILSSKKLLLSDSGFYLCAWTIRATTNYGYTFGSGTRLTVV.